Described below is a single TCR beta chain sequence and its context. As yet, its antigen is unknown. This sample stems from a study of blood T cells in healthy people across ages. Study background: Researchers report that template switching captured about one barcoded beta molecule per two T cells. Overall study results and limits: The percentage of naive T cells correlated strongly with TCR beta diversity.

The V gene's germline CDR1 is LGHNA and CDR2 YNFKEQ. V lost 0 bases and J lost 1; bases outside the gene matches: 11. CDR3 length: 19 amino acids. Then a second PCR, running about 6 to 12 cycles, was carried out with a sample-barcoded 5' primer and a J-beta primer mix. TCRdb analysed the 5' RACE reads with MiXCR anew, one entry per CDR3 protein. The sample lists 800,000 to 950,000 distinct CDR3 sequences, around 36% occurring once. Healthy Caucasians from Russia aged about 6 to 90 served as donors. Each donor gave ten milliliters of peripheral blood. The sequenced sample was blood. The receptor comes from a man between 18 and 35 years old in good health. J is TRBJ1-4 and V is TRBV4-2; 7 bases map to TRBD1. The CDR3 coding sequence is TGTGCCAGCAGCCAAGAGATATCGGGAACAGGGGTAACTAATGAAAAACTGTTTTTT. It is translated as CASSQEISGTGVTNEKLFF.